The clone carrying this T cell receptor (beta chain) was detected many times. The data belong to a study of neurological immune-mediated disorders. TCRdb processed the 5' RACE reads anew with MiXCR; each CDR3 protein has one entry. The sample holds about 50,000 distinct CDR3 sequences, about a tenth seen once. V gave up 7 bases and J gave up 2 bases; unmatched junction bases: 7. The CDR3 extends over 14 amino acids. The V gene's germline CDR1 is SQVTM and CDR2 ANQGSEA. Sequenced input: PBMCs. The chain uses TRBV29-1 and TRBJ2-2; the match to TRBD1 covers 7 bases. This TCR came from a man aged 65 to 85 with HTLV-1-associated myelopathy (HAM/TSP). DNA for the CDR3: TGCAGCGCGGGCAACAGGGGTAACACCGGGGAGCTGTTTTTT. Translating gives CSAGNRGNTGELFF.